This T cell receptor beta chain was sequenced during a study of blood T cell repertoires in COVID-19 (dated by TCRdb to about 2020). Describing the broader study: Samples covering the acute and convalescent phases of COVID-19 were provided by collaborators in the United States, Italy and Spain. The prospective study material was composed of cDNA or gDNA derived from T cells, B-cell-depleted T cells, or PBMCs. Subjects who had been exposed to COVID-19, were actively infected with it, or had recovered from it provided the deeply sampled blood TCRbeta repertoires that made up the dataset. A freely available public database, intended as a resource for researchers studying the immune response to SARS-CoV-2, is where the repertoires were released. Samples were obtained from the ongoing ImmuneRACE study (first 160 participants) and from over a thousand subjects provided by 6 global collaborators. Nearly every sample came with metadata listing a de-identified subject ID, COVID-19 status, age in years and sex. HLA class I and class II types, where available, came from metadata supplied by the sample provider rather than from assay-based typing. What the authors observed across the whole study: The quantity of clinical and demographic metadata differed by source and by participant and was supplied without curation.

At one collaborating source in Seattle, patients were enrolled during active infection and were followed longitudinally through the course of disease. Each collaborating institution followed its own protocols to collect whole blood in K2EDTA tubes. For TCRbeta analysis, collaborators shipped samples in one of three forms: frozen whole blood, isolated PBMCs, or DNA extracted from either of those sample types. With regard to this clone: What antigen it recognizes has not been identified. Per-base qualities were not stored, and no clone one base away is much larger.

TCRbeta CDR3 regions were amplified from genomic DNA by means of the immunoSEQ Assay, a bias-controlled multiplex PCR. Regarding the original processing steps: Nucleated cell counts per sample were estimated from amplification of reference gene primers within the assay. Sequence reads were collapsed and filtered to measure the absolute abundance of every unique TCRbeta CDR3 rearrangement. For each sample, productive Simpson clonality was calculated by taking the square root of Simpson's diversity index across productive rearrangements. In its TCRdb copy, this immuneACCESS table keeps in-frame sequences only and misses some clones. Where compared with another copy, unresolved V genes explain less than half of these, and the others have no known cause. That table is the source of V, J and clone size, and D and trimming were worked out from the DNA. Present in this sample are some 40,000 clones, 85% to 95% of which were seen just once. Around 0.39% of the sample is taken by the ten largest.

V gives up 2 bases and J gives up 13 bases, and the segment between their germline ends measures 24 bases. The CDR3 starts with the cysteine, ends with the phenylalanine, and has 16 residues. Only the CDR3 DNA is retained, 48 bases long and in frame from the first base. Based on the germline V gene, the CDR1 and CDR2 sequences are SGHRS and YFSETQ. Recombination linked TRBV5-1 to TRBJ2-2; TRBD1 might be the D gene, on 6 matching bases. Sequencing was performed on peripheral blood. The sequence was collected from a man aged 50 or older with COVID-19, enrolled during active disease. The DNA sequence is TGCGCCAGCAGCTTAACAGGGCCCGAGGCCTCTTCGGGGCTGTTTTTT. Translated, it gives CASSLTGPEASSGLFF.